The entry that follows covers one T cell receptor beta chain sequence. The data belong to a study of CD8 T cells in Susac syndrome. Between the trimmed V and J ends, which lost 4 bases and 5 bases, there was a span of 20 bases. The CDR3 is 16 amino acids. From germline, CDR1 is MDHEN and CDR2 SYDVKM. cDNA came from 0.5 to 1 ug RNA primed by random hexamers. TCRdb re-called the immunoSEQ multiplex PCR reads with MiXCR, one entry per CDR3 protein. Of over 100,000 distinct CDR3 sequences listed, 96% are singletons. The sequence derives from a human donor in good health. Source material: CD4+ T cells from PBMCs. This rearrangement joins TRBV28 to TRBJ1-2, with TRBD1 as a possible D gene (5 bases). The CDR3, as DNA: TGTGCCAGCAGTTGGGGGATGCAGGTTGGGAGGTATGGCTACACCTTC. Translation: CASSWGMQVGRYGYTF.